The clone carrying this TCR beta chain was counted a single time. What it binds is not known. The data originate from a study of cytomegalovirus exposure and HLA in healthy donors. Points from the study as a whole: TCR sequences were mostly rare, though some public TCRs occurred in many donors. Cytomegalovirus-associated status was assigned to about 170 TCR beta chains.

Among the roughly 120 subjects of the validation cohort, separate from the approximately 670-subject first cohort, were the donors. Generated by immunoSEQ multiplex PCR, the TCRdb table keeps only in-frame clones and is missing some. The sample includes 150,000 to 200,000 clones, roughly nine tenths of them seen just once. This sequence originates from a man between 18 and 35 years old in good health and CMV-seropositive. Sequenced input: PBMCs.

The CDR3 coding sequence is TGTGCCAGCAGCTTATCGATAGCGGGACCCTACGAGCAGTACTTC. It encodes CASSLSIAGPYEQYF. The chain is built from TRBV13 and TRBJ2-7; 8 nucleotides match TRBD2. The CDR3 runs to 15 residues. Germline V gene data show CDR1 as PRHDT and CDR2 as FYEKMQ (reference sequence). With V trimmed by 2 bases and J by 2 bases, 5 bases remained unmatched.